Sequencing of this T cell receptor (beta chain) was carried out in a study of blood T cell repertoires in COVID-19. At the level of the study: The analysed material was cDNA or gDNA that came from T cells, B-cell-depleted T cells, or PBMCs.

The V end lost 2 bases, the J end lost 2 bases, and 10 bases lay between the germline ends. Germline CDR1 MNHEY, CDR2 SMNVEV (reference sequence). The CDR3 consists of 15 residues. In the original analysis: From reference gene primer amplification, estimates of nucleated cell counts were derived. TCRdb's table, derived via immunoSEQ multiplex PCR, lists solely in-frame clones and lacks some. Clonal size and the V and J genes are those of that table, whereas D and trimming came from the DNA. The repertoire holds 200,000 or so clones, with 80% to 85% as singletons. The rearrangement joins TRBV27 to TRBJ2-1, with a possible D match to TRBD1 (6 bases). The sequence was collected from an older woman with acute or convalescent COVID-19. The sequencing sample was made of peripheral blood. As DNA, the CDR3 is TGTGCCAGCAGTTTAATACAGGGAGCCTACAATGAGCAGTTCTTC. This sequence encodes CASSLIQGAYNEQFF.